The rows below give T cell receptor beta chains drawn from one sample of a study of T cell repertoires in cytomegalovirus infection. Each CDR3 protein is one row after TCRdb ran MiXCR on the reads. The table has roughly 990,000 distinct CDR3 sequences, roughly 30% seen once; the top ten hold under 15%. Their specific antigens are unknown. The source was cultured CD8+ T cells from PBMCs, collected from culture after CMV antigen stimulation. The source is a human donor in good health (CMV status not recorded). Some clones in this sample may be carry-over from other donors' samples. CDR3s include the opening cysteine and the closing phenylalanine or tryptophan. The order of the fields is V gene, clone size, D gene, J gene, CDR3 DNA, CDR3 protein. D genes are given only for firm matches. A clone size is listed for some rows: how often the clone was seen (once, few, many), or a class if it is expanded.

v_gene: TRBV29-1
abundance: few
d_gene: TRBD1
j_gene: TRBJ1-2
CDR3nt: TGCAGCGTGGAGGACAGGGAAGGCTACACCTTC
CDR3aa: CSVEDREGYTF

v_gene: TRBV23-1
abundance: few
d_gene: TRBD2
j_gene: TRBJ2-1
CDR3nt: TGCGCCAGCAGTCAATCAGATTCGGGGGGGCGACCCTACAATGAGCAGTTCTTC
CDR3aa: CASSQSDSGGRPYNEQFF

v_gene: TRBV7-9
abundance: NA
d_gene: NA
j_gene: TRBJ2-2
CDR3nt: TGTGCCAGCAGCCATTCAGGACTCCATTCGAACGCCGGGGAGCTGTTTTTT
CDR3aa: CASSHSGLHSNAGELFF

v_gene: TRBV7-9
abundance: few
d_gene: TRBD2
j_gene: TRBJ2-5
CDR3nt: TGTGCCAGCAGCTCCAGACTAGCGGGGGTTAGTTGGACCCAGTACTTC
CDR3aa: CASSSRLAGVSWTQYF

v_gene: TRBV4-3
abundance: NA
d_gene: TRBD1
j_gene: TRBJ1-2
CDR3nt: TGCGCCAGCAGCCAAGAACAGGGGGCAATCTATGGCTACACCTTC
CDR3aa: CASSQEQGAIYGYTF

v_gene: TRBV12-5
abundance: NA
d_gene: NA
j_gene: TRBJ1-5
CDR3nt: TGTGCTAGTGCCCCTGAAATGGGGGGTCAGCCCCAGCATTTT
CDR3aa: CASAPEMGGQPQHF

v_gene: TRBV7-9
abundance: NA
d_gene: NA
j_gene: TRBJ2-1
CDR3nt: TGTGCCGGGTTAGGGGCCTCCTACAATGAGCAGTTCTTC
CDR3aa: CAGLGASYNEQFF

v_gene: TRBV27
abundance: NA
d_gene: NA
j_gene: TRBJ1-1
CDR3nt: TGTGCCAGCAGTTTATCGGGCGGCAGGCCAGATGAAGCTTTCTTT
CDR3aa: CASSLSGGRPDEAFF

v_gene: TRBV7-6
abundance: many
d_gene: TRBD2
j_gene: TRBJ2-3
CDR3nt: TGTGCCAGCAGCGTCACTAGCGGGGGGGCCGCAGATACGCAGTATTTT
CDR3aa: CASSVTSGGAADTQYF

v_gene: TRBV5-1
abundance: few
d_gene: NA
j_gene: TRBJ1-1
CDR3nt: TGCGCCAGCAGCTCGTTAGCAGGCGTCACTGAAGCTTTCTTT
CDR3aa: CASSSLAGVTEAFF

v_gene: TRBV13
abundance: once
d_gene: NA
j_gene: TRBJ2-1
CDR3nt: TGTGCCAGCAGCTTAAGTGTGGGTCTTGAGCAGTTCTTC
CDR3aa: CASSLSVGLEQFF

v_gene: TRBV7-9
abundance: few
d_gene: TRBD1
j_gene: TRBJ2-3
CDR3nt: TGTGCCAGCAGCCCTCGGACAGGGTGGACAGATACGCAGTATTTT
CDR3aa: CASSPRTGWTDTQYF

v_gene: TRBV6-6
abundance: few
d_gene: TRBD1
j_gene: TRBJ1-1
CDR3nt: TGTGCCAGCGGGAGACCAACAGGGGGCTATACTGAAGCTTTCTTT
CDR3aa: CASGRPTGGYTEAFF

v_gene: TRBV6-1
abundance: NA
d_gene: TRBD1
j_gene: TRBJ1-6
CDR3nt: TGTGCCAGCAGTGGACAGGGGCTTAGGGATTCACCCCTCCACTTT
CDR3aa: CASSGQGLRDSPLHF

v_gene: TRBV15
abundance: NA
d_gene: NA
j_gene: TRBJ2-5
CDR3nt: TGTGCCACCAGCAGAAACTATGGACAGCAAGAGACCCAGTACTTC
CDR3aa: CATSRNYGQQETQYF

v_gene: TRBV25-1
abundance: many
d_gene: NA
j_gene: TRBJ1-6
CDR3nt: TGTGCCAGCAGCCCCAGACAGCTAAGCTCCTATAATTCACCCCTCCACTTT
CDR3aa: CASSPRQLSSYNSPLHF

v_gene: TRBV11-2
abundance: once
d_gene: TRBD2
j_gene: TRBJ2-7
CDR3nt: TGTGCCAGCAGCTTAGGAGGGACTAGCGGGGGTTACGAGCAGTACTTC
CDR3aa: CASSLGGTSGGYEQYF

v_gene: TRBV20-1
abundance: NA
d_gene: TRBD1
j_gene: TRBJ1-6
CDR3nt: TGCAGTGCTAGAGATTACTCAGGGGGAGAGTCACCCCTCCACTTT
CDR3aa: CSARDYSGGESPLHF

v_gene: TRBV25-1
abundance: NA
d_gene: TRBD1
j_gene: TRBJ1-1
CDR3nt: TGTGCCAGCAGCTGTCCCGGGACAGGGAATGAACGGAACACTGAAGCTTTCTTT
CDR3aa: CASSCPGTGNERNTEAFF

v_gene: TRBV6-5
abundance: few
d_gene: NA
j_gene: TRBJ1-6
CDR3nt: TGTGCCAGCAGTTACCTCCGGGAAAATAATTCACCCCTCCACTTT
CDR3aa: CASSYLRENNSPLHF

v_gene: TRBV28
abundance: NA
d_gene: NA
j_gene: TRBJ1-5
CDR3nt: TGTGCCAGCAGTTTAACACAGAGCAATCAGCCCCAGCATTTT
CDR3aa: CASSLTQSNQPQHF

v_gene: TRBV27
abundance: few
d_gene: NA
j_gene: TRBJ2-1
CDR3nt: TGTGCCAGCAGTTCGCTAGGCAGGGGCCCGGACTACAATGAGCAGTTCTTC
CDR3aa: CASSSLGRGPDYNEQFF

v_gene: TRBV5-5
abundance: NA
d_gene: TRBD1
j_gene: TRBJ1-1
CDR3nt: TGTGCCAGCAGCTTTCAAAAGGGGGCCGCGCAGAACACTGAAGCTTTCTTT
CDR3aa: CASSFQKGAAQNTEAFF

v_gene: TRBV6-5
abundance: many
d_gene: NA
j_gene: TRBJ2-7
CDR3nt: TGTGCCAGCAGTTACTCGGACTCCTACGAGCAGTACTTC
CDR3aa: CASSYSDSYEQYF

v_gene: TRBV7-6
abundance: many
d_gene: NA
j_gene: TRBJ2-7
CDR3nt: TGTGCCAGCAGCTTAGAAAGCGGGACACCAGTTGATGAGCAGTACTTC
CDR3aa: CASSLESGTPVDEQYF

v_gene: TRBV9
abundance: NA
d_gene: NA
j_gene: TRBJ2-2
CDR3nt: TGTGCCAGCAGCGTCCCGACAGGAAAGAAGGAGCTGTTTTTT
CDR3aa: CASSVPTGKKELFF

v_gene: TRBV7-8
abundance: few
d_gene: TRBD1
j_gene: TRBJ2-1
CDR3nt: TGTGCCAGCAGCCGTGGCCTCGGGACAGGTCCCTACAATGAGCAGTTCTTC
CDR3aa: CASSRGLGTGPYNEQFF

v_gene: TRBV5-6
abundance: NA
d_gene: NA
j_gene: TRBJ1-5
CDR3nt: TGTGCCAGCAGCTTGGCCAATGAATGGGGGGATCAGCCCCAGCATTTT
CDR3aa: CASSLANEWGDQPQHF

v_gene: TRBV7-6
abundance: many
d_gene: TRBD2
j_gene: TRBJ2-2
CDR3nt: TGTGCCAGCAGTTTAGCGGGGGGGAACACCGGGGAGCTGTTTTTT
CDR3aa: CASSLAGGNTGELFF

v_gene: TRBV4-3
abundance: NA
d_gene: NA
j_gene: TRBJ2-3
CDR3nt: TGCGCCAGCAGCCACTCCAGGGAACGCACAGATACGCAGTATTTT
CDR3aa: CASSHSRERTDTQYF

v_gene: TRBV7-2
abundance: many
d_gene: TRBD1
j_gene: TRBJ2-3
CDR3nt: TGTGCCAGCAGCTTTTTAACAGGGGGGACAGATACGCAGTATTTT
CDR3aa: CASSFLTGGTDTQYF

v_gene: TRBV6-2/TRBV6-3
abundance: NA
d_gene: TRBD1
j_gene: TRBJ1-5
CDR3nt: TGTGCCAGCACCAAAGGGGGCGCGAATCAGCCCCAGCATTTT
CDR3aa: CASTKGGANQPQHF

v_gene: TRBV2
abundance: few
d_gene: TRBD1
j_gene: TRBJ1-2
CDR3nt: TGTGCCAGCAGTACCAAGGGGACAGGGGACCACTATGGCTACACCTTC
CDR3aa: CASSTKGTGDHYGYTF

v_gene: TRBV20-1
abundance: NA
d_gene: TRBD2
j_gene: TRBJ2-7
CDR3nt: TGCAGTGCTAGGGGTAGCGGGGGCTCCTACGAGCAGTACTTC
CDR3aa: CSARGSGGSYEQYF

v_gene: TRBV7-6
abundance: once
d_gene: NA
j_gene: TRBJ2-1
CDR3nt: TGTGCCAGCAGCCCGGATAGTCGGGGCGGGTACAATGAGCGGTTCTTC
CDR3aa: CASSPDSRGGYNERFF

v_gene: TRBV27
abundance: NA
d_gene: NA
j_gene: TRBJ2-1
CDR3nt: TGTGCCAGCAGCAGGACAGAGAATGAGCAGTTCTTC
CDR3aa: CASSRTENEQFF

v_gene: TRBV10-3
abundance: NA
d_gene: TRBD2
j_gene: TRBJ2-1
CDR3nt: TGTGCCATCCGCGGGGGTGAGGGATATGAGCAGTTCTTC
CDR3aa: CAIRGGEGYEQFF

v_gene: TRBV24-1
abundance: NA
d_gene: TRBD2
j_gene: TRBJ2-5
CDR3nt: TGTGCCACCAGTGATCGGGGGGGATCACAAGAGACCCAGTACTTC
CDR3aa: CATSDRGGSQETQYF

v_gene: TRBV10-2
abundance: NA
d_gene: NA
j_gene: TRBJ1-6
CDR3nt: TGCGCCAGCAGTGAGTCCGGCAGGGGCCTATCACCCCTCCACTTT
CDR3aa: CASSESGRGLSPLHF

v_gene: TRBV7-2
abundance: few
d_gene: NA
j_gene: TRBJ2-2
CDR3nt: TGTGCCAGCAGCCCCCCCTCGGACACCGGGGAGCTGTTTTTT
CDR3aa: CASSPPSDTGELFF

v_gene: TRBV10-3
abundance: NA
d_gene: TRBD2
j_gene: TRBJ2-3
CDR3nt: TGTGCCATCAGGACTACTAGCGGGGGCAGCACAGATACGCAGTATTTT
CDR3aa: CAIRTTSGGSTDTQYF

v_gene: TRBV12-3/TRBV12-4
abundance: NA
d_gene: NA
j_gene: TRBJ1-2
CDR3nt: TGTGCCAGCAGTTCAGGAAATCCAATAGTGGTCGGCTACACCTTC
CDR3aa: CASSSGNPIVVGYTF

v_gene: TRBV5-5
abundance: few
d_gene: TRBD1
j_gene: TRBJ2-5
CDR3nt: TGTGCCAGCAGCCTAATTCAGGGGGCCGAGACCCAGTACTTC
CDR3aa: CASSLIQGAETQYF

v_gene: TRBV12-3/TRBV12-4
abundance: NA
d_gene: NA
j_gene: TRBJ1-1
CDR3nt: TGTGCCAGCAGAGAATTGGACGGAATGAACACTGAAGCTTTCTTT
CDR3aa: CASRELDGMNTEAFF

v_gene: TRBV6-6
abundance: NA
d_gene: NA
j_gene: TRBJ2-5
CDR3nt: TGTGCCAGCAGTTACACGGTCAGGAGTGAGACCCAGTACTTC
CDR3aa: CASSYTVRSETQYF